These 30 T cell receptor beta chains share one sample of origin, sequenced in a study of blood T cell repertoires in COVID-19 (dated by TCRdb to 2019 to 2021). Library generation was performed with the immunoSEQ multiplex PCR assay. Held by TCRdb, this immuneACCESS table contains in-frame sequences only and omits some clones. Under half of the omission traces to an unresolved V gene where checked; the cause of the rest is unknown. The sample contains about 80,000 clones, 87% of them found a single time. Together, the top ten hold 8% to 9.5% of the sample. Sequenced sample: peripheral blood. The source of these receptors is a man aged 25 to 40 with acute or convalescent COVID-19.

The rearrangement uses TRBV4-1 and TRBJ2-5, with 9 bases identical to TRBD2. Germline V gene lookup returns CDR1 MGHRA and CDR2 YSYEKL. The CDR3 totals 15 residues. After removal of 4 bases from V and 5 bases from J, the junction contained 8 bases not matched to a gene. Written as DNA, the CDR3 is TGCGCCAGCAGCCCCGGGACTAGCTATTTGGAGACCCAGTACTTC. Its translation is CASSPGTSYLETQYF.

This chain joins TRBV30 and TRBJ2-3; the match to TRBD2 covers 11 bases. The J segment lost 5 bases and the V segment lost 4 bases, leaving 11 bases of the junction unmatched. The CDR3 contains 16 residues. CDR1 is GTSNPN, CDR2 SVGIG, per germline (reference sequence). CDR3 in DNA: TGTGCCTGGACCGGACTGCTAGCGGGAGGCCTAGATACGCAGTATTTT. This sequence encodes CAWTGLLAGGLDTQYF. The entire variable domain, with the rest obtained from reference TRBV30 and TRBJ2-3, is as follows: SQTIHQWPATLVQPVGSPLSLECTVEGTSNPNLYWYRQAAGRGLQLLFYSVGIGQISSEVPQNLSASRPQDRQFILSSKKLLLSDSGFYLCAWTGLLAGGLDTQYFGPGTRLTVL.

The chain has TRBV18 and TRBJ1-4, with 9 positions matching TRBD1. This CDR3 has 16 residues. V shed 5 bases and J 8 bases; nucleotides not matched to a gene: 12. Germline CDR1 is KGHSH and CDR2 is LQKENI. The CDR3 is CASSSDLSGTGEKLFF. In DNA form, the CDR3 reads TGTGCCAGCTCATCGGATCTATCCGGGACAGGGGAAAAACTGTTTTTT.

The chain links TRBV2 to TRBJ2-7; 7 bases fit TRBD1. Trimming at V came to 4 bases and at J to 3 bases, leaving 0 bases not matched to a gene. The V gene's germline CDR1 is SNHLY and CDR2 FYNNEI. CDR3 size: 12 residues. The CDR3 coding sequence is TGTGCCAGCAGTGGACAGGGCTACGAGCAGTACTTC. It encodes CASSGQGYEQYF.

The V and J genes are TRBV6-6 and TRBJ2-1; D not certain. Trimming took 2 bases from V and 6 from J, leaving 8 bases between them. The germline V gene encodes CDR1 MNHNY and CDR2 SVGAGI (reference sequence). The CDR3 is made up of 13 amino acids. The CDR3 spells CASSYAPRNEQFF. For the CDR3, the DNA is TGTGCCAGCAGTTACGCCCCGCGCAATGAGCAGTTCTTC.

The CDR3 reads CASSSSGRSSAHEQYF. DNA of the CDR3: TGTGCCAGCTCTTCTAGCGGGAGGTCATCGGCCCACGAGCAGTACTTC. V usage is TRBV27 and J usage is TRBJ2-7; TRBD2 matches 11 bases. The CDR3 consists of 16 residues. Trimming took 8 bases from V and 5 from J; bases not matched to a gene: 14. From germline, CDR1 is MNHEY and CDR2 SMNVEV (reference sequence).

The chain has TRBV5-1 and TRBJ2-5, with 9 bases identical to TRBD1. CDR3 length: 19 residues. Trimming at V came to 2 bases and at J to 4 bases, leaving 18 bases not matched to a gene. The germline V gene has CDR1 SGHRS and CDR2 YFSETQ. The CDR3: CASSFFRDRVGSDGETQYF. The CDR3 DNA follows: TGCGCCAGCAGCTTTTTCCGGGACAGGGTTGGGAGTGATGGAGAGACCCAGTACTTC.

CDR3 residues: CASSQDLGQGGNTIYF. CDR3 in DNA: TGTGCCAGCAGCCAAGATCTAGGCCAGGGTGGAAACACCATATATTTT. The gene calls are TRBV3-1 (or the pseudogene TRBV3-2) and TRBJ1-3; possible D gene TRBD1, 5 bases. The V gene's germline CDR1 is LGHDT and CDR2 YNNKEL (reference sequence). Deletions cut 0 bases from V and 3 bases from J, with 12 bases between. This CDR3 comprises 16 residues.

Here the CDR3 reads CASSPRSFSYEQYF. The CDR3 DNA is TGTGCCAGCAGTCCTAGGTCCTTCTCCTACGAGCAGTACTTC. V usage is TRBV27 and J usage is TRBJ2-7; unclear D gene. The CDR3 has 14 residues. CDR1 is MNHEY and CDR2 is SMNVEV in the germline V gene (reference sequence). V dropped 5 bases and J dropped 0 bases, with 11 bases sitting between them.

The chain uses TRBV20-1 and TRBJ1-1, with D perhaps matching TRBD1 (6 bases). Germline CDR1 DFQATT, CDR2 SNEGSKA (reference sequence). There are 11 residues in the CDR3. V lost 4 bases and J lost 8, with 11 bases in between. As DNA, the CDR3 is TGCAGTGCTAAACAGGGAATAGAAGCTTTCTTT. Protein sequence: CSAKQGIEAFF.

The chain uses TRBV7-8 and TRBJ2-5; D is perhaps TRBD1 (6 bases). Between the trimmed V and J ends, which lost 5 bases and 7 bases, there was a span of 11 bases. This CDR3 spans 12 amino acids. Germline V gene data show CDR1 as SGHVS and CDR2 as FQNEAQ. Here the CDR3 reads CASSLLGGTQYF. The CDR3 coding sequence is TGTGCCAGCAGCCTCCTAGGGGGGACCCAGTACTTC.

This clone was detected only once. V and J are TRBV5-1 and TRBJ1-6; 8 bases match TRBD1. J was trimmed by 10 bases and V by 3 bases; bases with no gene match: 6. Germline CDR1 is SGHRS and CDR2 is YFSETQ. The CDR3 runs 14 residues. CDR3: CASSSTGDRSPLHF. The CDR3 DNA reads TGCGCCAGCAGCTCGACAGGGGACAGATCACCCCTCCACTTT.

The chain has TRBV7-2 and TRBJ1-4; D possibly corresponds to TRBD1 (5 bases). Looked up from germline, CDR1 is SGHTA and CDR2 is FQGNSA. Trimming removed 2 bases from V and 8 bases from J, with 12 bases in between. The CDR3 runs to 14 residues. The CDR3 nucleotides are TGTGCCAGCAGCTTACAGGGAGGTGGGGAAAAACTGTTTTTT. Amino acids: CASSLQGGGEKLFF.

J is TRBJ2-7 and V is TRBV2; TRBD2 matches 13 bases. Trimming cost V 7 bases and J 4 bases; bases outside gene matches: 7. Germline CDR1 reads SNHLY; CDR2 reads FYNNEI. The CDR3 consists of 15 residues. The CDR3 coding sequence is TGTGCCAGCAAAGATGGACTAGCGGGAGCGTACGAGCAGTACTTC. This codes for CASKDGLAGAYEQYF.

The chain links TRBV28 to TRBJ1-6; D might be TRBD1 (6 bases). Germline CDR1 reads MDHEN; CDR2 reads SYDVKM. The CDR3 totals 17 residues. V gave up 2 bases and J gave up 2 bases, with 13 bases separating them. The CDR3 DNA reads as TGTGCCAGCAGTTTACATAACAGGGTCACCTATAATTCACCCCTCCACTTT. Protein product: CASSLHNRVTYNSPLHF.

This chain links TRBV19 with TRBJ2-3; no clear D gene. The CDR3 covers 12 residues. Germline V gives CDR1 LNHDA, CDR2 SQIVND (reference sequence). V shed 6 bases and J shed 2 bases, with 6 bases lying between them. The CDR3 sequence is CASRSYTDTQYF. The CDR3 DNA follows: TGTGCCAGTAGGAGCTACACAGATACGCAGTATTTT.

There are a few counts of this clone. J is TRBJ2-5 and V is TRBV18; 9 positions agree with TRBD1. The CDR3 totals 15 residues. Germline lookup yields CDR1 KGHSH and CDR2 LQKENI. Trimming removed 3 bases from V and 2 bases from J; junction bases left unmatched: 4. The CDR3 DNA is TGTGCCAGCTCACCGACAGGGGGTACTCAAGAGACCCAGTACTTC. Translation: CASSPTGGTQETQYF.

The chain combines TRBV28 with TRBJ2-2; 7 bases fit TRBD1. The CDR3 spans 15 residues. V trimming: 7 bases; J trimming: 6 bases; junction bases outside the gene matches: 11. CDR1 and CDR2 from the germline V gene are MDHEN and SYDVKM. The CDR3 region is CASTPQRGRAGELFF. CDR3 coding DNA: TGTGCCAGCACTCCTCAAAGGGGGCGCGCCGGGGAGCTGTTTTTT.

A single count supports this clone. V is TRBV28 and J is TRBJ1-5; TRBD1 is a possible D gene (6 bases). Between the trimmed V and J ends, which lost 7 bases and 5 bases, there was a span of 18 bases. CDR3 size: 15 residues. CDR1 MDHEN and CDR2 SYDVKM come from the germline V gene. Written as DNA, the CDR3 is TGTGCCAGCACCTCCGTACAGGGACCATATCAGCCCCAGCATTTT. It yields the protein CASTSVQGPYQPQHF. Based on the CDR3 plus reference TRBV28 and TRBJ1-5, the full variable domain is DVKVTQSSRYLVKRTGEKVFLECVQDMDHENMFWYRQDPGLGLRLIYFSYDVKMKEKGDIPEGYSVSREKKERFSLILESASTNQTSMYLCASTSVQGPYQPQHFGDGTRLSIL.

The chain uses TRBV3-1 (or the pseudogene TRBV3-2) and TRBJ2-1; 8 nucleotides line up with TRBD2. The CDR3 covers 15 residues. CDR1 and CDR2 from the germline V gene are LGHDT and YNNKEL (reference sequence). V gave up 3 bases and J gave up 6 bases; unmatched junction bases: 7. The CDR3: CASSQLGTSGNEQFF. Written as DNA, the CDR3 is TGTGCCAGCAGCCAGCTGGGTACTAGCGGCAATGAGCAGTTCTTC.

V gene TRBV7-2 combines with J gene TRBJ2-6, with 8 positions matching TRBD1. Germline trimming cut 5 bases from V and 0 bases from J; bases unmatched to any gene: 12. The CDR3 is 19 residues long. Germline V lookup: CDR1 SGHTA, CDR2 FQGNSA. The CDR3 sequence is CASSKGQGAPTSGANVLTF. The DNA of the CDR3 is TGTGCCAGCAGCAAAGGACAGGGAGCCCCCACCTCTGGGGCCAACGTCCTGACTTTC.

This clone was observed a few times. The rearrangement uses TRBV24-1 and TRBJ1-2, with D possibly matching TRBD1 (6 bases). Germline V gene data show CDR1 as KGHDR and CDR2 as SFDVKD. V lost 5 bases to trimming and J lost 3 bases, with 9 bases between them. The CDR3 consists of 13 residues. CDR3 sequence (DNA): TGTGCCACCAGTGTCGACAGGTACTATGGCTACACCTTC. Residues: CATSVDRYYGYTF.

The V gene is TRBV20-1, the J gene TRBJ1-2; D call uncertain. CDR3 length equals 11 residues. Germline V lookup: CDR1 DFQATT, CDR2 SNEGSKA (reference sequence). V lost 0 bases to trimming and J lost 7 bases, with 6 bases between them. The CDR3 bases are TGCAGTGCTAGAGATCGAGTTGGCTACACCTTC. Protein sequence: CSARDRVGYTF.

V is TRBV30 and J is TRBJ2-5; no reliable D call. The CDR3 loop spans 11 amino acids. Germline CDR1 is GTSNPN and CDR2 is SVGIG (reference sequence). Trimming shortened V by 0 bases and J by 5 bases, and 4 bases separated the two germline ends. The CDR3 loop is CAWSVRETQYF. The CDR3 coding sequence is TGTGCCTGGAGTGTTCGGGAGACCCAGTACTTC.

The gene calls are TRBV2 and TRBJ1-5, with 8 nucleotides matching TRBD1. Germline CDR1 reads SNHLY; CDR2 reads FYNNEI. There are 14 residues in the CDR3. The V segment lost 5 bases and the J segment 3 bases; nucleotides outside the gene matches: 3. The CDR3 nucleotides are TGTGCCAGCAGTCCGGGACAGGACAATCAGCCCCAGCATTTT. Encoded protein: CASSPGQDNQPQHF.

This sequence joins TRBV10-2 and TRBJ2-1; 7 positions match TRBD2. The V segment lost 7 bases and the J segment 1 base; nucleotides outside the gene matches: 7. Germline CDR1 and CDR2: WSHSY and SAAADI. The CDR3 runs to 15 residues. The CDR3 loop is CASTNAGASYNEQFF. Written as DNA, the CDR3 is TGCGCCAGCACAAACGCGGGAGCTTCCTACAATGAGCAGTTCTTC.

V is TRBV13 and J is TRBJ2-7; 10 nucleotides line up with TRBD1. CDR1 and CDR2 (germline): PRHDT, FYEKMQ (reference sequence). The CDR3 is 16 amino acids. With V trimmed by 0 bases and J by 7 bases, 9 bases remained unmatched. CDR3 sequence reads: CASSLGRGTGATEQYF. The DNA of the CDR3 is TGTGCCAGCAGCTTAGGGAGGGGGACAGGGGCCACTGAGCAGTACTTC.

The chain recombines TRBV5-6 with TRBJ2-3; 7 bases align to TRBD1. CDR3 length: 15 amino acids. Germline values: CDR1 SGHDT, CDR2 YYEEEE. J gave up 0 bases and V 4 bases, and 5 bases lay outside the gene matches. The CDR3 bases are TGTGCCAGCAGCCATGGGACAGCTAGCACAGATACGCAGTATTTT. Amino acids: CASSHGTASTDTQYF.

The chain combines TRBV7-2 with TRBJ1-4; 7 bases map to TRBD1. With V trimmed by 3 bases and J by 8 bases, 6 bases remained unmatched. There are 14 residues in the CDR3. CDR1 SGHTA and CDR2 FQGNSA come from the germline V gene. DNA for the CDR3: TGTGCCAGCAGCTTCAACAGGGGAAGGGAAAAACTGTTTTTT. Its protein product is CASSFNRGREKLFF.

V and J are TRBV7-9 and TRBJ1-3; 7 bases line up with TRBD1. The J segment lost 0 bases and the V segment lost 5 bases, leaving 4 bases of the junction unmatched. The V gene's germline CDR1 is SEHNR and CDR2 FQNEAQ (reference sequence). This CDR3 region has 15 residues. The CDR3 loop is CASSQTGASGNTIYF. In nucleotides, the CDR3 is TGTGCCAGCAGCCAAACAGGGGCCTCTGGAAACACCATATATTTT. Supplemented by reference TRBV7-9 and TRBJ1-3, the full variable domain reads DTGVSQNPRHKITKRGQNVTFRCDPISEHNRLYWYRQTLGQGPEFLTYFQNEAQLEKSRLLSDRFSAERPKGSFSTLEIQRTEQGDSAMYLCASSQTGASGNTIYFGEGSWLTVV.